A selection of T cell receptor beta chains follows, all from one sample in a study of control samples from healthy donors and cancer patients. Libraries were prepared by immunoSEQ multiplex PCR; TCRdb keeps only in-frame clonotypes and omits some of them. The data hold under 75,000 clones, with around 85% observed a single time. Sample: blood. The receptors were sampled from a man aged 35-49 years in good health. Both conserved end residues are part of each CDR3. D genes are given only for firm matches. Clone size is shown for a subset of rows, as once, few, many or a class of expanded clone.

d_gene | abundance | j_gene | v_gene | CDR3nt | CDR3aa
TRBD1 | - | TRBJ1-1 | TRBV29-1 | TGCAGCGTCCCCGGACAGGATCGAAACACTGAAGCTTTCTTT | CSVPGQDRNTEAFF
- | - | TRBJ1-2 | TRBV19 | TGTGCCAGTAGTATAGACCAGGGAGCGTATCGCGAGGGCTACACCTTC | CASSIDQGAYREGYTF
- | - | TRBJ1-1 | TRBV12-3/TRBV12-4 | TGTGCCAGCAGTTTGACGGGGACTGAAGCTTTCTTT | CASSLTGTEAFF
- | - | TRBJ2-1 | TRBV5-1 | TGCGCCAGCAGCTTGGCCTGGATCCAGGGTGGTGAGCAGTTCTTC | CASSLAWIQGGEQFF
- | once | TRBJ2-2 | TRBV29-1 | TGCAGCGTAGTTCCGGGAGCCACCGGGGAGCTGTTTTTT | CSVVPGATGELFF
- | - | TRBJ1-6 | TRBV27 | TGTGCCAGCAGTTTCGGAGGGGCTTATAATTCACCCCTCCACTTT | CASSFGGAYNSPLHF
TRBD2 | - | TRBJ2-1 | TRBV7-3 | TGTGCCAGCAGCTTAAATTCGGGAGGGCGCGAGCAGTTCTTC | CASSLNSGGREQFF
TRBD1 | once | TRBJ1-5 | TRBV18 | TGTGCCAGCTCACCAGAATTCGGACAGGGTGAGCCCCAGCATTTT | CASSPEFGQGEPQHF
- | - | TRBJ1-5 | TRBV6-5 | TGTGCCAGCAGTTACGGTCCCGGAAATCAGCCCCAGCATTTT | CASSYGPGNQPQHF
- | - | TRBJ1-5 | TRBV21-1 | TGTGCCAGCAGCAAGGGGGGTCAGCCCCAGCATTTT | CASSKGGQPQHF
- | once | TRBJ1-2 | TRBV7-2 | TGTGCCAGCAGCTTAGCTAGGGAGGGGGATGGCTACACCTTC | CASSLAREGDGYTF
- | - | TRBJ2-3 | TRBV24-1 | TGTGCCACCAGTGTTAACGGACCCAGTGGAGATACGCAGTATTTT | CATSVNGPSGDTQYF
TRBD2 | - | TRBJ2-2 | TRBV18 | TGTGCCAGCTCACCACTCCTAGCGGGAGCCACCGGGGAGCTGTTTTTT | CASSPLLAGATGELFF
- | - | TRBJ2-7 | TRBV7-7 | TGTGCCAGCAGCTTAGATGGGGGTCCCAACTACGAGCAGTACTTC | CASSLDGGPNYEQYF
- | - | TRBJ1-2 | TRBV19 | TGTGCCAGTAGTAGACAGAAGCACTACACCTTC | CASSRQKHYTF
TRBD2 | - | TRBJ2-1 | TRBV7-2 | TGTGCCAGCAGTCCACTCCGACTAGCGTTGGGTGAGCAGTTCTTC | CASSPLRLALGEQFF
TRBD2 | once | TRBJ2-3 | TRBV19 | TGTGCCAGTAGTCCTCTGCCGGGACTAGCGGGGCTTAGCACAGATACGCAGTATTTT | CASSPLPGLAGLSTDTQYF
TRBD1 | - | TRBJ1-1 | TRBV6-5 | TGTGCCAGCAGTTACTGGACAGGGGAGAACACTGAAGCTTTCTTT | CASSYWTGENTEAFF
TRBD2 | many | TRBJ2-2 | TRBV2 | TGTGCCAGCAGCGGGACTAGCGGGAGCACCGGGGAGCTGTTTTTT | CASSGTSGSTGELFF
- | few | TRBJ2-1 | TRBV5-1 | TGCGCCAGCAGCTTGGGTGATTTGGGACCAGCTAAACGACATGAGCAGTTCTTC | CASSLGDLGPAKRHEQFF
- | - | TRBJ1-6 | TRBV6-2/TRBV6-3 | TGTGCCAGCAGTTACTCAAACTCACCCCTCCACTTT | CASSYSNSPLHF
TRBD1 | - | TRBJ1-2 | TRBV7-9 | TGTGCCAGCAGCCCTCCGGGACAGGGGGCCGGTGGCTACACCTTC | CASSPPGQGAGGYTF
TRBD2 | - | TRBJ2-5 | TRBV24-1 | TGTGCCACCAGTGATTCGACTAGCGGAACGTCCCCAATGTACTTC | CATSDSTSGTSPMYF
- | - | TRBJ2-7 | TRBV7-2 | TGTGCCAGCAGCTACCGAGGCGAGCAGTACTTC | CASSYRGEQYF
TRBD2 | - | TRBJ2-7 | TRBV5-1 | TGCGCCAGCAGCGGGGCGGGAGATCCCTCCTACGAGCAGTACTTC | CASSGAGDPSYEQYF
TRBD1 | - | TRBJ1-6 | TRBV27 | TGTGCCAGCAGTTTCAGGACAGGGAACGGTATTACACCCCTCCACTTT | CASSFRTGNGITPLHF
- | - | TRBJ2-3 | TRBV28 | TGTGCCAGCAGTTTGTTCGCGGGGTCTAGCACAGATACGCAGTATTTT | CASSLFAGSSTDTQYF
- | once | TRBJ1-1 | TRBV5-4 | TGTGCCAGCAGCTTGGTGGTAGGGGCGGGCACTGAAGCTTTCTTT | CASSLVVGAGTEAFF
- | - | TRBJ1-2 | TRBV13 | TGTGCCAGCTCGGAGGATGGCTACACCTTC | CASSEDGYTF
- | once | TRBJ1-4 | TRBV27 | TGTGCCAGCAGTCGAAAGCCGGGGGCGACTAATGAAAAACTGTTTTTT | CASSRKPGATNEKLFF
- | - | TRBJ1-6 | TRBV3-1/TRBV3-2 | TGTGCCAGCAGCCAAAGAGGGTCCTTCAAAAATTCACCCCTCCACTTT | CASSQRGSFKNSPLHF
TRBD2 | - | TRBJ2-3 | TRBV5-4 | TGTGCCAGCAGCTTAGGGACTAGCGGGGGTACAGATACGCAGTATTTT | CASSLGTSGGTDTQYF
- | - | TRBJ2-3 | TRBV2 | TGTGCCAGCAGTATCTCCGGGGGTGCGGCGGGGGCTAGGGATACGCAGTATTTT | CASSISGGAAGARDTQYF
TRBD1 | - | TRBJ2-7 | TRBV5-5 | TGTGCCAGCAGCTCGGGCGGGACAGGGACAATCTACGAGCAGTACTTC | CASSSGGTGTIYEQYF
- | - | TRBJ1-2 | TRBV19 | TGTGCCACCCACCGGTCGGAAGGCTACACCTTC | CATHRSEGYTF
- | - | TRBJ1-2 | TRBV4-3 | TGCGCCAGCAGTTCCGCGGATAGGGGCTACACCTTC | CASSSADRGYTF
- | - | TRBJ2-1 | TRBV11-2 | TGTGCCAGCAGGCCCAATAGGGGCCCAAGCCACAATGAGCAGTTCTTC | CASRPNRGPSHNEQFF
TRBD1 | - | TRBJ2-5 | TRBV5-4 | TGTGCCAGCAGTCGTACAGGGGTCTCCCAAGAGACCCAGTACTTC | CASSRTGVSQETQYF
- | - | TRBJ2-7 | TRBV4-1 | TGCGCCAGCAGCCTACGGAGGGGTTTGGGCTACGAGCAGTACTTC | CASSLRRGLGYEQYF
- | - | TRBJ1-1 | TRBV18 | TGTGCCAGCTCACCGATCGTCGGGTTGAACACTGAAGCTTTCTTT | CASSPIVGLNTEAFF
- | - | TRBJ2-5 | TRBV5-8 | TGTGCCAGCAGCTTAGTTCGGGAGACCCAGTACTTC | CASSLVRETQYF
TRBD1 | - | TRBJ2-1 | TRBV30 | TGTGCCTGGAGTGGGGACAGGGCCTCCTACAATGAGCAGTTCTTC | CAWSGDRASYNEQFF
TRBD1 | - | TRBJ1-1 | TRBV5-1 | TGCACCAGCAGCTCAGCCGGGACAGTGAACACTGAAGCTTTCTTT | CTSSSAGTVNTEAFF
- | - | TRBJ1-3 | TRBV19 | TGTGCCAGTAGTATGTATGCTTTCTCTGGAAACACCATATATTTT | CASSMYAFSGNTIYF
TRBD2 | - | TRBJ2-3 | TRBV15 | TGTGCCACCAGCAGAGATAAGACTAGCGGGGGGGTAGATACGCAGTATTTT | CATSRDKTSGGVDTQYF
- | - | TRBJ1-2 | TRBV10-3 | TGTGCCATCAGGGACTATGGCTACACCTTC | CAIRDYGYTF
TRBD2 | - | TRBJ2-1 | TRBV5-6 | TGTGCCAGCAGCAGCGGACTAGCGGGAGTGGAGGAGCAGTTCTTC | CASSSGLAGVEEQFF
- | - | TRBJ1-2 | TRBV24-1 | TGTGCCACCAGTGATTTGAGGGATGGCTACACCTTC | CATSDLRDGYTF
- | many | TRBJ1-2 | TRBV9 | TGTGCCAGCAGCGTAGCTACTCCAACAGGGAATTATGGCTACACCTTC | CASSVATPTGNYGYTF
- | once | TRBJ2-6 | TRBV7-3 | TGTGCCACAGGGGGGCTAGTACGGAACTCTGGGGCCAACGTCCTGACTTTC | CATGGLVRNSGANVLTF
TRBD1 | - | TRBJ1-5 | TRBV19 | TGTGCCAGTAGTCCCACCCAGGGGGTACAGCCCCAGCATTTT | CASSPTQGVQPQHF
- | - | TRBJ2-2 | TRBV18 | TGTGCCAGCTCACTTGGTTGGTCCGGGGAGCTGTTTTTT | CASSLGWSGELFF
TRBD1 | - | TRBJ1-2 | TRBV5-4 | TGTGCCAGCAGCCAACCGACAGGGGACTATGGCTACACCTTC | CASSQPTGDYGYTF
TRBD1 | - | TRBJ1-1 | TRBV5-1 | TGCGCCAGCAGCACAGGGACAGGCGCTCAGAACACTGAAGCTTTCTTT | CASSTGTGAQNTEAFF
- | - | TRBJ1-1 | TRBV18 | TGTGCCAGCTCACTAACGGTAGAGGGCACTGAAGCTTTCTTT | CASSLTVEGTEAFF
- | - | TRBJ1-5 | TRBV10-3 | TGTGCCATCAGTCGGGCAGGGAATCAGCCCCAGCATTTT | CAISRAGNQPQHF
- | - | TRBJ2-4 | TRBV5-6 | TGTGCCAGCAGCTTGGAAGGGCTCAAAAACATTCAGTACTTC | CASSLEGLKNIQYF
TRBD1 | - | TRBJ1-2 | TRBV5-1 | TGCGCCAGCAGCTTGGCCCACGGCGACAGGGAATTCGATGGCTACACCTTC | CASSLAHGDREFDGYTF
- | - | TRBJ2-2 | TRBV4-1 | TGCGCCAGCAGCCTAGATGGCCATACCGAGATGTGGACCGGGGAGCTGTTTTTT | CASSLDGHTEMWTGELFF